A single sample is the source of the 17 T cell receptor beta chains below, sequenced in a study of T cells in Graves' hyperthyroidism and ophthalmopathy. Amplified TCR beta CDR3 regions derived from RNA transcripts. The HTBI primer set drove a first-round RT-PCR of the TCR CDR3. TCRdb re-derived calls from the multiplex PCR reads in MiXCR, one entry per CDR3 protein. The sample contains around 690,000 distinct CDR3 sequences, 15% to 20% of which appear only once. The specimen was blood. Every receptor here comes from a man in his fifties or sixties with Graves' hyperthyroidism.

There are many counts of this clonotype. The CDR3 region has the DNA TGTGCCAGCAGTCGACAGAGTGAAGCTTTCTTT. Translating gives CASSRQSEAFF. The genes are TRBV3-1 and TRBJ1-1; D perhaps matches TRBD1 (5 bases). CDR3 length: 11 residues. Trimming took 6 bases from V and 7 from J, leaving 9 bases between them. The germline gives CDR1 LGHDT, CDR2 YNNKEL (reference sequence).

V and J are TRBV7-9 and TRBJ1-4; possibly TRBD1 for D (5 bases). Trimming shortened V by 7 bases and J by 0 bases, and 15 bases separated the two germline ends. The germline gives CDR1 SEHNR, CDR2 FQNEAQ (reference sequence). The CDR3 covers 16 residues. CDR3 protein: CASTQGRLATNEKLFF. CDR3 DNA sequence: TGTGCCAGCACCCAGGGTAGGCTGGCAACTAATGAAAAACTGTTTTTT.

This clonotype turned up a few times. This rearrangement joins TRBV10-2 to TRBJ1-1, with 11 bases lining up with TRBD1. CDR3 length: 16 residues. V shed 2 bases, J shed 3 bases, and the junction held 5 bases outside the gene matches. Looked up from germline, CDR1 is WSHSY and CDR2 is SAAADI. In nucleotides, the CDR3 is TGCGCCAGCAGTGAGCTTCCGGGACAGGGGGACACTGAAGCTTTCTTT. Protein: CASSELPGQGDTEAFF.

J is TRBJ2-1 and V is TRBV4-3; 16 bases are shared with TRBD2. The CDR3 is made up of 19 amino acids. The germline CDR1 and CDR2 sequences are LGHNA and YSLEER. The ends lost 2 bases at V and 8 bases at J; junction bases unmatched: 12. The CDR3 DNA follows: TGCGCCAGCAGCCAATATGGGACTAGCGGGAGGGCCTCCGTTTATGAGCAGTTCTTC. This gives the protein CASSQYGTSGRASVYEQFF.

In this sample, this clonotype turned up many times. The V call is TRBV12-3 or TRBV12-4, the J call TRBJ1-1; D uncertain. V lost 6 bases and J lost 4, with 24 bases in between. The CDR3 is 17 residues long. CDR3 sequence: CASSSSLSWRAGTEAFF. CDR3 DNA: TGTGCCAGCAGCTCTTCCCTCAGTTGGCGCGCGGGCACTGAAGCTTTCTTT.

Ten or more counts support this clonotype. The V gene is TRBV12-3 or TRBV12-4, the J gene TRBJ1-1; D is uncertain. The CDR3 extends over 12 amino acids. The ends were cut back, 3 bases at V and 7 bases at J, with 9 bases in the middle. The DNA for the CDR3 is TGTGCCAGCAGTTTGTTGAGCAGTGAAGCTTTCTTT. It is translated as CASSLLSSEAFF.

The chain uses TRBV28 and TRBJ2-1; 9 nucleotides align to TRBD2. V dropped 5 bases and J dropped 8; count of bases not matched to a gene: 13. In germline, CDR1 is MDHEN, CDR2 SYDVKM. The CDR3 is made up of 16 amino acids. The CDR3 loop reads CASSEGLAGTGDEQFF. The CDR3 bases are TGTGCCAGCAGTGAGGGGCTAGCGGGAACGGGGGATGAGCAGTTCTTC.

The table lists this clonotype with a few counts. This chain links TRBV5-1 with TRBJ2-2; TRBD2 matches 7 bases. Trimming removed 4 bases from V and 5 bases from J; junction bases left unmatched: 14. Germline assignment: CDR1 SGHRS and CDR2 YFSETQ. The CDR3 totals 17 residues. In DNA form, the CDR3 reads TGCGCCAGCAGCGTCCGATCACTGGCGGGAGAAACCGGGGAGCTGTTTTTT. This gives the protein CASSVRSLAGETGELFF.

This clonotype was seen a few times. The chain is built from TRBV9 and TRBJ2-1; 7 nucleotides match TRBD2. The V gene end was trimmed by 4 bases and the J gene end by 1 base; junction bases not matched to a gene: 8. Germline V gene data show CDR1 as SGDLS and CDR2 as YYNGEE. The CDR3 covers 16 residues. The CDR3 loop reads CASSPHSGESYNEQFF. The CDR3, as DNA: TGTGCCAGCAGCCCCCACAGCGGGGAGTCCTACAATGAGCAGTTCTTC.

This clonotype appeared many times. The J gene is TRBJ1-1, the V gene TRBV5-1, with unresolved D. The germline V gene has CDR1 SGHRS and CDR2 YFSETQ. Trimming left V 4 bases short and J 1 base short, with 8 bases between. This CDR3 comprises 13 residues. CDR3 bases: TGCGCCAGCAGCGTCAGGAGGAACACTGAAGCTTTCTTT. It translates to CASSVRRNTEAFF.

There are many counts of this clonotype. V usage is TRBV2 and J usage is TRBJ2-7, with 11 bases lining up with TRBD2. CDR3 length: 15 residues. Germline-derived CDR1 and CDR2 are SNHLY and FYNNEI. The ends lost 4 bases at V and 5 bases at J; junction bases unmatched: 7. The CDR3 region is CASSGLLAGDNEQYF. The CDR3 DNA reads TGTGCCAGCAGTGGTCTACTAGCGGGAGATAACGAGCAGTACTTC.

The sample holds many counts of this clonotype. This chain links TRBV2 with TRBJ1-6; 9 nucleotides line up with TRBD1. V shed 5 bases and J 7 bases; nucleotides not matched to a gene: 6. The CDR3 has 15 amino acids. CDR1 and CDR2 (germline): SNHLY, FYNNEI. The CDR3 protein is CASSTDRGGNSPLHF. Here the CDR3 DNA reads TGTGCCAGCAGTACGGACAGGGGAGGGAATTCACCCCTCCACTTT.

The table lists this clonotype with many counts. The CDR3 nucleotides read TGTGCCAGTAGAAACAGCTACTCCTACGAGCAGTACTTC. This sequence encodes CASRNSYSYEQYF. V gene TRBV27 combines with J gene TRBJ2-7, with D hard to call. The CDR3 contains 13 residues. V gave up 9 bases and J gave up 0 bases, with 12 bases separating them. Germline V gene sequence: CDR1 MNHEY, CDR2 SMNVEV (reference sequence).

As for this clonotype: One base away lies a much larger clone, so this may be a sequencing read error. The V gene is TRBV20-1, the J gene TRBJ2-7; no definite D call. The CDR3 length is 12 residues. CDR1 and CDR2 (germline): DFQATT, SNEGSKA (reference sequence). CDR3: CSANFDPYEHYF. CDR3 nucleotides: TGCAGTGCTAACTTTGACCCCTACGAGCACTACTTC.

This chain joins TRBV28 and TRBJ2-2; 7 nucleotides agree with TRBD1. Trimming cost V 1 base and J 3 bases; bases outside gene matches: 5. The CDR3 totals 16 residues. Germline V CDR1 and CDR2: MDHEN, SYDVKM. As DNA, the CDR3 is TGTGCCAGCAGTTTATTAGGGGGCCGGGACACCGGGGAGCTGTTTTTT. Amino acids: CASSLLGGRDTGELFF.

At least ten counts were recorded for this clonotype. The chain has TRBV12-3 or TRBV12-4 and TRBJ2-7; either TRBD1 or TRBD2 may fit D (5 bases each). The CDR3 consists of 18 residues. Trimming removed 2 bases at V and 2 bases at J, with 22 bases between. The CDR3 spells CASSLSGTPLDLTYEQYF. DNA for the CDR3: TGTGCCAGCAGTTTATCGGGGACCCCTTTGGACCTCACCTACGAGCAGTACTTC.

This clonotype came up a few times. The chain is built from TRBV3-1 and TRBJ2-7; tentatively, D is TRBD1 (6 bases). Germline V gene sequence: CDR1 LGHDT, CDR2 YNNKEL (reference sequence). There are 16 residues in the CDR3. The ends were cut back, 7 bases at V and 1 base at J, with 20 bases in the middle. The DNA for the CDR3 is TGTGCCAGCACCCACTCCTTACAGGGAAAATCCTACGAGCAGTACTTC. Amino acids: CASTHSLQGKSYEQYF.